The 4 T cell receptor beta chains below all came from one sample that was sequenced in a study of shared clonotypes between healthy human individuals. Here immunoSEQ multiplex PCR was the method, and the copy in TCRdb shows in-frame clones only, minus some. The table lists nearly 2 million clones, approximately 94% of them singletons, with more than 0.95% in the top ten. Naive CD8 cells lacked CD45RO, underwent positive selection for CCR7 and left out terminally differentiated effector memory CD45RA+ cells. The sample taken for sequencing was naive CD8+ T cells sorted from blood. The receptors derive from a man aged 18 to 30 in good health.

The chain is built from TRBV9 and TRBJ1-1, with D tentatively TRBD1 (5 bases). V was clipped by 4 bases and J by 7 bases, with 11 bases between them. Germline V lookup: CDR1 SGDLS, CDR2 YYNGEE. This CDR3 is built from 12 residues. The CDR3 nucleotides read TGTGCCAGCAGCCCAACAGACAGTGAAGCTTTCTTT. Encoded protein: CASSPTDSEAFF.

V gene TRBV6-5 combines with J gene TRBJ2-7; D is unclear. There are 13 residues in the CDR3. Trimming left V 5 bases short and J 2 bases short, with 10 bases between. CDR1 and CDR2 from the germline V gene are MNHEY and SVGAGI. For the CDR3, the DNA is TGTGCCAGCAGTGAAAGCCCTACCTACGAGCAGTACTTC. Its protein is CASSESPTYEQYF.

Worth noting for this clone: In the same sample, other DNA sequences code for this CDR3. The chain couples TRBV7-8 to TRBJ2-7, with D tentatively TRBD2 (6 bases). This CDR3 comprises 14 residues. The V end was cut by 1 base, the J end by 4 bases, with 11 bases between. From germline, CDR1 is SGHVS and CDR2 FQNEAQ. As DNA, the CDR3 is TGTGCCAGCAGCTTAGGAGGGGAGGCGTACGAGCAGTACTTC. Translation gives CASSLGGEAYEQYF.

The chain carries TRBV19 and TRBJ2-1, with TRBD2 identical over 8 bases. In germline, CDR1 is LNHDA, CDR2 SQIVND (reference sequence). The junction had 4 bases not matched to a gene; V was cut back by 3 bases and J by 0 bases. CDR3 length: 16 amino acids. The chain's CDR3 is CASSMSSGFSYNEQFF. The CDR3 DNA is TGTGCCAGTAGTATGTCTAGCGGGTTCTCCTACAATGAGCAGTTCTTC. Full variable domain (rest looked up from reference TRBV19 and TRBJ2-1): DGGITQSPKYLFRKEGQNVTLSCEQNLNHDAMYWYRQDPGQGLRLIYYSQIVNDFQKGDIAEGYSVSREKKESFPLTVTSAQKNPTAFYLCASSMSSGFSYNEQFFGPGTRLTVL.